The next 13 T cell receptor beta chains were all read from a single sample in a study of identifying expanded T cells in peripheral blood. Libraries were prepared by immunoSEQ multiplex PCR; TCRdb keeps only in-frame clonotypes and omits some of them. The data hold 120,000 or so clones, with around 84% observed a single time. Source material: blood. The receptors come from a person between 18 and 75 years old in good health.

A few counts support this clone. The chain joins TRBV7-7 to TRBJ2-7; D is tentatively TRBD1 or TRBD2 (5 bases each). The V gene's germline CDR1 is SSHAT and CDR2 FNYEAQ (reference sequence). V was clipped by 0 bases and J by 2 bases, with 8 bases between them. This CDR3 contains 14 residues. Written as DNA, the CDR3 is TGTGCCAGCAGCTTAGCGCAGGGACCCTACGAGCAGTACTTC. Protein: CASSLAQGPYEQYF.

V is TRBV7-3 and J is TRBJ2-1; D remains ambiguous. V lost 3 bases and J 10 bases, leaving 13 bases between the germline ends. Per germline, CDR1 SGHTA and CDR2 FQGTGA. The CDR3 loop spans 13 amino acids. For the CDR3, the DNA is TGTGCCAGCAGCTTTAATAAGGGCTGGGAGCAGTTCTTC. Residues: CASSFNKGWEQFF.

The gene calls are TRBV7-2 and TRBJ2-1; D gene uncertain. Trimming shortened V by 5 bases and J by 7 bases, and 9 bases separated the two germline ends. The CDR3 runs 12 residues. CDR1 and CDR2 from the germline V gene are SGHTA and FQGNSA. In DNA, the CDR3 is TGTGCCAGCAGCCTGTTCATAAATGAGCAGTTCTTC. Translated: CASSLFINEQFF.

The J gene is TRBJ2-1, the V gene TRBV7-9; 10 positions match TRBD1. Trimming removed 5 bases from V and 10 bases from J; junction bases left unmatched: 2. CDR1 and CDR2 (germline): SEHNR, FQNEAQ (reference sequence). The CDR3 extends over 12 amino acids. CDR3 sequence: CASSGTGVEQFF. CDR3 bases: TGTGCCAGCAGCGGGACAGGGGTCGAGCAGTTCTTC. The full variable domain, in which reference TRBV7-9 and TRBJ2-1 provide the parts outside the CDR3, is DTGVSQNPRHKITKRGQNVTFRCDPISEHNRLYWYRQTLGQGPEFLTYFQNEAQLEKSRLLSDRFSAERPKGSFSTLEIQRTEQGDSAMYLCASSGTGVEQFFGPGTRLTVL.

This clone is a singleton in its sample. This chain uses TRBV5-6 with TRBJ2-2; 12 bases match TRBD1. With 6 bases clipped from V and 5 bases from J, the junction kept 14 bases outside the gene matches. Per germline, CDR1 SGHDT and CDR2 YYEEEE. This CDR3 spans 18 amino acids. The CDR3 loop reads CASTRRAGQGAGTGELFF. The CDR3 DNA reads TGTGCCAGCACCAGAAGAGCGGGACAGGGGGCTGGGACCGGGGAGCTGTTTTTT.

V gene TRBV6-5 combines with J gene TRBJ1-1; D is possibly TRBD1 (6 bases). Germline lookup yields CDR1 MNHEY and CDR2 SVGAGI. With 7 bases removed from V and 8 bases from J, the gap between germline ends came to 11 bases. This CDR3 spans 11 amino acids. The CDR3: CASIIGQEAFF. The CDR3, as DNA: TGTGCCAGCATTATAGGACAGGAAGCTTTCTTT.

CDR3 loop: CASSVTGGRLAEAFF. CDR3 nucleotides: TGTGCCAGCAGCGTAACAGGGGGTAGGCTCGCTGAAGCTTTCTTT. This rearrangement joins TRBV11-3 to TRBJ1-1, with TRBD1 matching 8 bases. The CDR3 spans 15 residues. Germline V gene sequence: CDR1 SGHNT, CDR2 YENEEA. The V and J ends lost 5 bases and 6 bases, in that order; junction bases with no gene match: 11.

The rearrangement joins TRBV30 to TRBJ1-1, with D maybe TRBD1 (5 bases). In germline, CDR1 is GTSNPN, CDR2 SVGIG (reference sequence). V gave up 4 bases and J gave up 3 bases, with 15 bases separating them. The CDR3 has 14 amino acids. Written as DNA, the CDR3 is TGTGCCTGGAAGGCGGGGGGGATTTACACTGAAGCTTTCTTT. Translation gives CAWKAGGIYTEAFF.

V is TRBV7-2 and J is TRBJ1-1; D uncertain. CDR3 length: 13 residues. Trimming took off 0 bases at V and 7 bases at J, with 9 bases between the two ends. CDR1 and CDR2 from the germline V gene are SGHTA and FQGNSA. The CDR3 here is CASSLAQANEAFF. Here the CDR3 DNA reads TGTGCCAGCAGCTTAGCCCAGGCGAATGAAGCTTTCTTT.

The chain combines TRBV6-1 with TRBJ1-3; D is undetermined. The V end was cut by 0 bases, the J end by 1 base, with 10 bases between. The CDR3 contains 16 residues. Germline V gives CDR1 MNHNS, CDR2 SASEGT. CDR3 DNA: TGTGCCAGCAGTGAAGCGCACGGTACATCTGGAAACACCATATATTTT. It codes for CASSEAHGTSGNTIYF.

This chain joins TRBV23-1 and TRBJ2-2; TRBD1 or TRBD2 may be the D gene (5 bases each). TRBV23-1 is identified as an open reading frame with a role that is uncertain. Trimming left V 6 bases short and J 6 bases short, with 17 bases between. The CDR3 contains 15 residues. The chain's CDR3 is CASSRGRVDSGELFF. CDR3 nucleotide sequence: TGCGCCAGCAGCCGGGGCAGGGTTGATTCCGGGGAGCTGTTTTTT.

The rearrangement joins TRBV5-4 to TRBJ1-1, with TRBD1 matching over 9 bases. Germline CDR1 and CDR2: SGHNT and YYREEE (reference sequence). J gave up 4 bases and V 0 bases, and 10 bases lay outside the gene matches. This CDR3 has 17 amino acids. The CDR3: CASSLGGTGLRFTEAFF. In DNA form, the CDR3 reads TGTGCCAGCAGCTTGGGGGGGACAGGGTTAAGATTCACTGAAGCTTTCTTT.

The rearrangement joins TRBV5-1 to TRBJ1-2, with D unclear. V lost 1 base, J lost 0 bases, and 7 bases lay in between. Germline CDR1 and CDR2: SGHRS and YFSETQ. The CDR3 extends over 14 amino acids. CDR3 in DNA: TGCGCCAGCAGCTTGCTGGGAACTAACTATGGCTACACCTTC. Its translation: CASSLLGTNYGYTF.